This T cell receptor beta chain comes out of a study of regulatory T cells in long-lasting Graves disease. Described time point: newly diagnosed GD, antithyroid drugs for less than 3 months. Preparation of the TCR library used RNA extracted from PBMCs. Patients were enrolled at an endocrinology department in Xi'an, China. There are 15 residues in the CDR3. Trimming removed 6 bases at V and 0 bases at J, with 18 bases between. From germline, CDR1 is DFQATT and CDR2 SNEGSKA (reference sequence). To make TCR beta libraries, researchers used iRepertoire HTBI primers and Arm-PCR of CDR3 regions. Authors' analysis steps: Identification of gene segments yielded around 64 TRBV and 13 to 15 TRBJ across samples. TCRdb recomputed calls from the multiplex PCR reads with MiXCR, one row per CDR3 protein. These V and J calls rely on TCRdb rather than the paper's analysis. The sample contains 450,000 to 500,000 distinct CDR3 sequences, about 17% of which appear only once.

In this sample, this clonotype turned up many times. Antigen: not known. Overall study findings and caveats: Whereas new patients shared 950 to 1,000 public clonotypes, persistent patients shared more, at some 2,700.

The data also belong to a second study, concerning T cells in Graves' hyperthyroidism and ophthalmopathy. From that study: It was considered stable Graves' hyperthyroidism when ophthalmopathy did not progress within 18 months.

The chain employs TRBV20-1 and TRBJ2-7; D is undetermined. This receptor was taken from a man aged 35-49 years with Graves disease. Sequences were derived from peripheral blood mononuclear cells (PBMCs), sampled at new diagnosis, from a patient treated with antithyroid drugs. The CDR3 nucleotides read TGCAGTGCCATAGAGCCGGCTCGAGGCTCCTACGAGCAGTACTTC. Translation: CSAIEPARGSYEQYF.